The 6 T cell receptor beta chains below were found in one sample sequenced in a study of early T cells in non-severe SARS-CoV-2 infection. TCRdb passed the 5' RACE reads through MiXCR, listing each CDR3 protein once. The data contain 74,000 or so distinct CDR3 sequences, about 9.9% of them singletons. Sequences were obtained from whole blood. These receptors were taken from an adult who was a healthcare worker with PCR-confirmed SARS-CoV-2 infection or an uninfected control (not recorded which).

This clonotype was detected many times. This chain joins TRBV6-5 and TRBJ2-1; 11 bases match TRBD2. J lost 0 bases, V lost 0 bases, and 4 bases had no gene match. This CDR3 comprises 18 residues. Germline CDR1 MNHEY, CDR2 SVGAGI. CDR3 in amino acids: CASSYSGLAGYSYNEQFF. DNA for the CDR3: TGTGCCAGCAGTTACTCTGGACTAGCGGGTTACTCCTACAATGAGCAGTTCTTC.

This clonotype has ten or more counts. This rearrangement joins TRBV30 to TRBJ2-2, with a tentative D call TRBD1 (5 bases). Looked up from germline, CDR1 is GTSNPN and CDR2 is SVGIG (reference sequence). V was clipped by 0 bases and J by 5 bases, with 10 bases between them. The CDR3 totals 14 residues. The CDR3 is CAWSVSRVTGELFF. For the CDR3, the DNA is TGTGCCTGGAGTGTAAGCAGGGTGACCGGGGAGCTGTTTTTT.

This clonotype occurred a few times. This chain links TRBV19 with TRBJ2-4; D is perhaps TRBD1 (5 bases). Trimming removed 2 bases at V and 13 bases at J, with 12 bases between. The CDR3 is 12 amino acids. Germline-derived CDR1 and CDR2 are LNHDA and SQIVND (reference sequence). CDR3 bases: TGTGCCAGTAGTATATCAGACAGCCGGCAGTACTTC. It specifies CASSISDSRQYF.

The chain recombines TRBV6-5 with TRBJ2-7; no definite D call. V was clipped by 11 bases and J by 4 bases, with 6 bases between them. The CDR3 runs to 9 residues. Looked up from germline, CDR1 is MNHEY and CDR2 is SVGAGI. CDR3 residues: CAYRYEQYF. The CDR3, as DNA: TGTGCCTACCGTTACGAGCAGTACTTC.

This sequence joins TRBV28 and TRBJ2-5; D is unclear. The germline gives CDR1 MDHEN, CDR2 SYDVKM. This CDR3 is 14 amino acids long. The V end was cut by 5 bases, the J end by 1 base, with 11 bases between. Here the CDR3 DNA reads TGTGCCAGCAGTCCCCGGCTTGCCCAAGAGACCCAGTACTTC. This codes for CASSPRLAQETQYF.

In this sample, this clonotype turned up many times. The rearrangement joins TRBV5-6 to TRBJ2-3; TRBD1 might be the D (6 bases). Germline CDR1 and CDR2: SGHDT and YYEEEE. Trimming took 0 bases from V and 3 from J, leaving 17 bases between them. This CDR3 contains 17 residues. CDR3 loop: CASSLASESRGTDTQYF. CDR3 DNA: TGTGCCAGCAGCTTGGCCTCAGAATCCAGGGGTACAGATACGCAGTATTTT.